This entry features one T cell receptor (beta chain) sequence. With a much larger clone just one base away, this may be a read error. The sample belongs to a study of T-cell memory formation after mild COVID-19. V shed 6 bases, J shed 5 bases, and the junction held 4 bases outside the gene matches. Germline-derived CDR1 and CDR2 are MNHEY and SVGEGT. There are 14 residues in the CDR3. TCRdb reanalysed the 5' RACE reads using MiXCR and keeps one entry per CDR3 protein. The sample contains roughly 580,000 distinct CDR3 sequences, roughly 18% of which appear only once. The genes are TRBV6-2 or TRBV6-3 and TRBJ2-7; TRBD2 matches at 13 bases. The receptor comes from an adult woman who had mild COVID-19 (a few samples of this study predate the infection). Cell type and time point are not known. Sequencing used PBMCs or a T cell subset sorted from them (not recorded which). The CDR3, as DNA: TGTGCCAGCAGCCGACTAGCGGGAGGCCACGAGCAGTACTTC. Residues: CASSRLAGGHEQYF.